These T cell receptor beta chains were read from a single sample in a study of T cell responses to AZD1222 COVID-19 vaccine. Sequencing used immunoSEQ multiplex PCR; TCRdb keeps in-frame clones, though not all of them. The repertoire holds 90,000 or so clones, with approximately 88% as singletons. This material consisted of peripheral blood, taken on day 0 of AZD1222 vaccination. These receptors all stem from an adult in good health. The CDR3 runs from the conserved cysteine through the conserved F or W. The D gene is left open where the match is weak. Rows give clone size only sometimes, using once, few, many, or a class for an expanded clone.

- TRBJ1-4 - TRBV4-2 CASSQASLEEKLFF TGTGCCAGCAGCCAAGCTTCACTCGAGGAAAAACTGTTTTTT
- TRBJ1-5 few TRBV19 CASSRDGFEYSNQPQHF TGTGCCAGTAGTAGGGACGGTTTTGAGTATAGCAATCAGCCCCAGCATTTT
TRBD1 TRBJ2-7 - TRBV28 CATKTGGFSYEQYF TGTGCCACCAAGACAGGGGGCTTCTCCTACGAGCAGTACTTC
TRBD1 TRBJ1-5 - TRBV18 CASSEGAGNQPQHF TGTGCCAGCTCAGAGGGGGCTGGCAATCAGCCCCAGCATTTT
- TRBJ2-2 - TRBV12-3/TRBV12-4 CASSSSGELFF TGTGCCAGCAGTTCATCCGGGGAGCTGTTTTTT
- TRBJ2-7 - TRBV2 CASTASASYEQYF TGTGCCAGCACGGCTAGCGCCTCCTACGAGCAGTACTTC
- TRBJ1-5 - TRBV2 CASSDRQSNQPQHF TGTGCCAGCAGTGACCGCCAAAGCAATCAGCCCCAGCATTTT
- TRBJ1-2 - TRBV12-3/TRBV12-4 CASSFRTAEVWTF TGTGCCAGCAGTTTTAGGACGGCCGAGGTGTGGACCTTC
- TRBJ2-7 few TRBV28 CASQSGGNYEQYF TGTGCCAGTCAATCAGGGGGGAACTACGAGCAGTACTTC
- TRBJ1-3 - TRBV6-1 CASSESVDTSKGNTIYF TGTGCCAGCAGTGAGAGTGTGGACACCAGTAAAGGAAACACCATATATTTT
TRBD1 TRBJ1-1 - TRBV7-9 CASSLEQGSTEAFF TGTGCCAGCAGCTTAGAACAGGGGAGCACTGAAGCTTTCTTT
- TRBJ2-2 - TRBV12-5 CASGLFPNTGELFF TGTGCTAGTGGTTTGTTCCCGAACACCGGGGAGCTGTTTTTT
TRBD2 TRBJ2-1 - TRBV29-1 CSVPIGLARGSYNEQFF TGCAGCGTCCCCATCGGACTAGCGAGGGGGTCCTACAATGAGCAGTTCTTC
- TRBJ1-4 - TRBV6-5 CASSYGEKLFF TGTGCCAGCAGTTACGGTGAAAAACTGTTTTTT
- TRBJ2-4 - TRBV2 CASRVDLAKNIQYF TGTGCCAGCAGGGTAGATCTAGCCAAAAACATTCAGTACTTC
TRBD1 TRBJ1-6 few TRBV7-9 CASSWDRVTTPLHF TGTGCCAGCAGCTGGGACAGGGTGACAACACCCCTCCACTTT
- TRBJ2-3 - TRBV19 CASKVLSSDTQYF TGTGCCAGTAAAGTTCTCAGTAGTGATACGCAGTATTTT